Listed here are 24 T cell receptor beta chains from one sample, sequenced in a study of T cells after somatic rescue of genetic block. This table comes from immunoSEQ multiplex PCR, and its TCRdb copy is limited to in-frame clones, with some not included. The sample holds tens of thousands of clones, approximately 90% seen once. The sequencing input was peripheral blood mononuclear cells (PBMCs). The source is a man aged 30 to 39.

Written as DNA, the CDR3 is TGTGCCAGCAGCGCTAGCGGGGGGGCAGTCTACAATGAGCAGTTCTTC. Translation: CASSASGGAVYNEQFF. V is TRBV9 and J is TRBJ2-1, with TRBD2 matching 12 bases. The germline V gene has CDR1 SGDLS and CDR2 YYNGEE. V lost 3 bases and J lost 3; bases outside the gene matches: 4. There are 16 residues in the CDR3. Complete variable domain (other parts from reference TRBV9 and TRBJ2-1): DSGVTQTPKHLITATGQRVTLRCSPRSGDLSVYWYQQSLDQGLQFLIQYYNGEERAKGNILERFSAQQFPDLHSELNLSSLELGDSALYFCASSASGGAVYNEQFFGPGTRLTVL.

This chain connects TRBV7-6 to TRBJ1-1; 7 nucleotides line up with TRBD1. Unmatched junction bases numbered 10, after V lost 5 bases and J lost 1 base. The CDR3 is made up of 16 amino acids. Germline CDR1 SGHVS, CDR2 FNYEAQ. The CDR3: CASSQPYRGRNTEAFF. The CDR3, as DNA: TGTGCCAGCAGCCAGCCCTACAGGGGACGGAACACTGAAGCTTTCTTT.

The chain links TRBV7-9 to TRBJ2-1, with a tentative D call TRBD2 (5 bases). Germline CDR1 reads SEHNR; CDR2 reads FQNEAQ (reference sequence). CDR3 length equals 16 residues. Trimming removed 3 bases at V and 5 bases at J, with 17 bases between. CDR3 DNA sequence: TGTGCCAGCAGCTTGGTAGGCGGACTGATTAACAATGAGCAGTTCTTC. Protein product: CASSLVGGLINNEQFF.

This chain uses TRBV5-6 with TRBJ2-3, with D tentatively TRBD1 (6 bases). The CDR3 is 15 residues long. Trimming shortened V by 4 bases and J by 0 bases, and 12 bases separated the two germline ends. Germline loops: CDR1 SGHDT, CDR2 YYEEEE. The CDR3: CASSPDSPSTDTQYF. The CDR3 bases are TGTGCCAGCAGCCCGGACAGCCCAAGCACAGATACGCAGTATTTT.

The rearrangement joins TRBV2 to TRBJ1-6, with D unclear. Germline lookup yields CDR1 SNHLY and CDR2 FYNNEI. CDR3 length: 21 residues. V was shortened by 6 bases and J by 3 bases, with 30 bases between the two germline ends. The CDR3 DNA is TGTGCCAGCAGCGCGGTTAATTACGTTCCCGCGCCTTGGAGCTATAATTCACCCCTCCACTTT. Amino acids: CASSAVNYVPAPWSYNSPLHF.

The genes are TRBV7-2 and TRBJ2-3; 12 bases map to TRBD2. Germline assignment: CDR1 SGHTA and CDR2 FQGNSA. With 2 bases clipped from V and 4 bases from J, the junction kept 7 bases outside the gene matches. The CDR3 loop spans 17 amino acids. CDR3 coding DNA: TGTGCCAGCAGCTTACTCGGACTAGCGGGATCCCCAGATACGCAGTATTTT. Translating it yields CASSLLGLAGSPDTQYF.

The chain uses TRBV2 and TRBJ1-1; the D is unclear. This CDR3 contains 12 residues. V was cut by 4 bases and J by 1 base, with 4 bases left in between. The germline CDR1 and CDR2 sequences are SNHLY and FYNNEI. In DNA, the CDR3 is TGTGCCAGCAGTGGGGGGAACACTGAAGCTTTCTTT. This translates into CASSGGNTEAFF.

J is TRBJ1-6 and V is TRBV7-3; maybe TRBD1 (5 bases). This CDR3 contains 14 residues. Deletions cut 3 bases from V and 10 bases from J, with 13 bases between. Looked up from germline, CDR1 is SGHTA and CDR2 is FQGTGA. The CDR3 DNA follows: TGTGCCAGCAGCTTGCAGGGAATTGTCTCACCCCTCCACTTT. It encodes CASSLQGIVSPLHF.

The chain couples TRBV5-1 to TRBJ2-3; possible D gene TRBD1, 6 bases. V shed 4 bases and J shed 1 base, with 10 bases lying between them. From germline, CDR1 is SGHRS and CDR2 YFSETQ. The CDR3 sequence is 14 residues long. The CDR3 spells CASSPRQGTDTQYF. The CDR3 nucleotides read TGCGCCAGCAGCCCCCGACAGGGCACAGATACGCAGTATTTT.

The chain carries TRBV5-1 and TRBJ2-5; 13 bases agree with TRBD2. Germline V lookup: CDR1 SGHRS, CDR2 YFSETQ. This CDR3 is built from 19 residues. V trimming: 0 bases; J trimming: 2 bases; junction bases outside the gene matches: 10. CDR3 sequence (DNA): TGCGCCAGCAGCTTGGCCGGGACTAGCGGGACATCTGCACAAGAGACCCAGTACTTC. Translation gives CASSLAGTSGTSAQETQYF.

The V gene is TRBV7-9, the J gene TRBJ1-1; TRBD1 agrees at 8 bases. This CDR3 region has 15 residues. CDR1 is SEHNR, CDR2 FQNEAQ, per germline (reference sequence). J gave up 3 bases and V 5 bases, and 8 bases lay outside the gene matches. The CDR3 DNA follows: TGTGCCAGCAGCCCGAGGGACAGGCGATACACTGAAGCTTTCTTT. Its translation: CASSPRDRRYTEAFF. Together with reference TRBV7-9 and TRBJ1-1, the CDR3 gives the full variable domain: DTGVSQNPRHKITKRGQNVTFRCDPISEHNRLYWYRQTLGQGPEFLTYFQNEAQLEKSRLLSDRFSAERPKGSFSTLEIQRTEQGDSAMYLCASSPRDRRYTEAFFGQGTRLTVV.

The chain uses TRBV5-1 and TRBJ2-6; weak D call: TRBD1 (6 bases). The germline V gene encodes CDR1 SGHRS and CDR2 YFSETQ. V lost 4 bases to trimming and J lost 0 bases, with 8 bases between them. This CDR3 is 15 amino acids long. For the CDR3, the DNA is TGCGCCAGCAGCCCCAGGGGCTCTGGGGCCAACGTCCTGACTTTC. Its protein product is CASSPRGSGANVLTF.

V and J are TRBV4-1 and TRBJ2-5; 7 bases map to TRBD2. This CDR3 spans 14 amino acids. The trim removed 5 bases at V and 5 bases at J, leaving 8 bases unmatched. Per germline, CDR1 MGHRA and CDR2 YSYEKL. The CDR3 reads CASSSAGWEETQYF. CDR3 DNA: TGCGCCAGCAGCTCAGCGGGATGGGAGGAGACCCAGTACTTC.

This rearrangement joins TRBV5-1 to TRBJ2-7; D gene unclear. V gave up 5 bases and J gave up 1 base, with 7 bases separating them. CDR1 SGHRS and CDR2 YFSETQ come from the germline V gene. The CDR3 contains 12 residues. The DNA of the CDR3 is TGCGCCAGCAGTGTGGGTTCCTACGAGCAGTACTTC. Encoded protein: CASSVGSYEQYF.

This CDR3 reads CASSRTGGSNQPQHF. The CDR3, as DNA: TGTGCCAGCAGCAGAACAGGGGGCAGCAATCAGCCCCAGCATTTT. This sequence joins TRBV7-2 and TRBJ1-5; 9 bases map to TRBD1. V lost 5 bases and J lost 1; bases outside the gene matches: 3. Germline lookup yields CDR1 SGHTA and CDR2 FQGNSA. CDR3 length equals 15 residues.

CDR3 region: CASSGTATSNTGELFF. The CDR3 DNA reads TGTGCCAGCAGCGGGACCGCTACCTCGAACACCGGGGAGCTGTTTTTT. The chain links TRBV9 to TRBJ2-2; no reliable D call. The V end was cut by 3 bases, the J end by 0 bases, with 12 bases between. The CDR3 spans 16 residues. The germline CDR1 and CDR2 sequences are SGDLS and YYNGEE.

V gene TRBV7-6 combines with J gene TRBJ1-1, with no clear D. V lost 1 base, J lost 4 bases, and 10 bases lay in between. The CDR3 has 14 residues. The germline V gene has CDR1 SGHVS and CDR2 FNYEAQ. This chain's CDR3 is CASSLGQQTTEAFF. CDR3 DNA sequence: TGTGCCAGCAGCTTAGGTCAACAGACCACTGAAGCTTTCTTT.

This rearrangement joins TRBV13 to TRBJ2-7; 10 nucleotides line up with TRBD1. With 2 bases clipped from V and 1 base from J, the junction kept 2 bases outside the gene matches. The CDR3 totals 15 residues. Germline V gene sequence: CDR1 PRHDT, CDR2 FYEKMQ (reference sequence). The CDR3, as DNA: TGTGCCAGCAGCTTATGGGGACAGGGGTCCTACGAGCAGTACTTC. Translation: CASSLWGQGSYEQYF.

The chain links TRBV7-9 to TRBJ1-2; 7 nucleotides align to TRBD1. Per germline, CDR1 SEHNR and CDR2 FQNEAQ (reference sequence). Trimming removed 4 bases from V and 7 bases from J; junction bases left unmatched: 9. This CDR3 is built from 14 residues. In DNA form, the CDR3 reads TGTGCCAGCAGCTCGCACAGGGGATCGAGTGGCTACACCTTC. This gives the protein CASSSHRGSSGYTF.

This clone occurred a few times. The rearrangement joins TRBV7-9 to TRBJ1-5; possibly TRBD1 for D (5 bases). The CDR3 sequence is 12 residues long. V dropped 5 bases and J dropped 7 bases, with 9 bases sitting between them. CDR1 and CDR2 from the germline V gene are SEHNR and FQNEAQ (reference sequence). DNA for the CDR3: TGTGCCAGCAGCGATGGGGGGCAGCCCCAGCATTTT. It translates to CASSDGGQPQHF.

This chain joins TRBV29-1 and TRBJ1-5, with D maybe TRBD1 (5 bases). V shed 6 bases and J shed 3 bases, with 15 bases lying between them. Germline values: CDR1 SQVTM, CDR2 ANQGSEA. CDR3 length: 14 residues. CDR3 bases: TGCAGCGTAGCCGGGACGGACATCAATCAGCCCCAGCATTTT. Its protein product is CSVAGTDINQPQHF.

The chain joins TRBV11-2 to TRBJ1-5, with 11 bases that match TRBD1. Germline V lookup: CDR1 SGHAT, CDR2 FQNNGV. This CDR3 spans 15 amino acids. The CDR3 DNA follows: TGTTCGGGTTGGGACAGGGGGAATAGCAATCAGCCCCAGCATTTT. Protein sequence: CSGWDRGNSNQPQHF.

The rearrangement uses TRBV2 and TRBJ1-5; D gene uncertain. Germline V CDR1 and CDR2: SNHLY, FYNNEI. There are 16 residues in the CDR3. V was pared by 3 bases and J by 6 bases, with 18 bases between. The CDR3 DNA follows: TGTGCCAGCAGTGACGAGGGCTTTGGGAGCGGTCAGCCCCAGCATTTT. It yields the protein CASSDEGFGSGQPQHF. The full variable domain, in which reference TRBV2 and TRBJ1-5 provide the parts outside the CDR3, is EPEVTQTPSHQVTQMGQEVILRCVPISNHLYFYWYRQILGQKVEFLVSFYNNEISEKSEIFDDQFSVERPDGSNFTLKIRSTKLEDSAMYFCASSDEGFGSGQPQHFGDGTRLSIL.

The CDR3 bases are TGTGCCAGCAGCGATCAGGGTTACGAGCAGTACTTC. Translating gives CASSDQGYEQYF. The V call is TRBV11-3, the J call TRBJ2-7; tentatively, D is TRBD1 (5 bases). This CDR3 has 12 amino acids. The V gene lost 5 bases and the J gene lost 4 bases, with 9 bases spanning the gap. Germline V lookup: CDR1 SGHNT, CDR2 YENEEA.